This record concerns one T cell receptor (beta chain) sequence. Deletions cut 5 bases from V and 1 base from J, with 11 bases between. The CDR3 spans 14 residues. Germline lookup yields CDR1 MGHRA and CDR2 YSYEKL. This sample stems from a study of blood T cell repertoires in COVID-19. Study-level information: Sites across the United States, Italy and Spain contributed samples from acute and convalescent COVID-19.

Clones were sequenced by immunoSEQ multiplex PCR, and TCRdb holds only the in-frame ones, with some missing. The data show about 410,000 clones, about nine tenths seen once. The gene calls are TRBV4-1 and TRBJ1-1, with unresolved D. The receptor was derived from a woman aged 25 to 39 with active or convalescent COVID-19. The sample comprised peripheral blood. CDR3 region: CASSARHGNTEAFF. In DNA, the CDR3 is TGCGCCAGCAGCGCCCGCCACGGGAACACTGAAGCTTTCTTT.